This passage covers 7 T cell receptor beta chains from one sample sequenced in a study of identical twins. Via MiXCR, TCRdb re-called the 5' RACE reads, giving one row per CDR3 protein. The data contain roughly 1.6 million distinct CDR3 sequences, under 35% of them singletons. The sample taken for sequencing was cord blood. The receptors were gathered from a newborn girl in good health.

This clonotype has a handful of counts. The chain has TRBV5-1 and TRBJ1-2; 10 nucleotides align to TRBD1. Trimming at V came to 4 bases and at J to 1 base, leaving 1 base not matched to a gene. Germline V gene lookup returns CDR1 SGHRS and CDR2 YFSETQ. CDR3 length: 14 amino acids. Here the CDR3 DNA reads TGCGCCAGCAGCGGGACAGGGGATAACTATGGCTACACCTTC. Protein: CASSGTGDNYGYTF.

This chain links TRBV2 with TRBJ2-1; 7 bases agree with TRBD2. The J call could be wrong; TRBJ2-7 is a better fit for the DNA end. Per the germline V gene, CDR1 is SNHLY and CDR2 is FYNNEI. This CDR3 has 16 amino acids. The CDR3, as DNA: TGTGCCAGCCGGCCCGGCGGGAGAAGCTCCTACAATGAGCAGTACTTC. Translated, it gives CASRPGGRSSYNEQYF.

The chain is built from TRBV29-1 and TRBJ1-1, with D perhaps matching TRBD1 (6 bases). Germline CDR1 SQVTM, CDR2 ANQGSEA. The CDR3 extends over 13 amino acids. V was cut by 3 bases and J by 6 bases, with 14 bases left in between. The CDR3 loop reads CSVEDSVGAEAFF. The DNA of the CDR3 is TGCAGCGTTGAGGACAGTGTTGGGGCTGAAGCTTTCTTT.

In regard to this clonotype: A much bigger clone sits one base away, suggesting this may be a read error. The CDR3, as DNA: TGTGCCAGCAGCTCCCTGACTAGCTACAATGAGCAGTTCTTC. As protein: CASSSLTSYNEQFF. This chain joins TRBV11-3 and TRBJ2-1; TRBD2 might be the D (6 bases). CDR3 size: 14 residues. The V end lost 4 bases, the J end lost 3 bases, and 10 bases lay between the germline ends. Per germline, CDR1 SGHNT and CDR2 YENEEA.

The V gene is TRBV9, the J gene TRBJ1-1; no firm D call. Germline V gene lookup returns CDR1 SGDLS and CDR2 YYNGEE. The CDR3 has 15 amino acids. V was cut by 0 bases and J by 4 bases, with 13 bases left in between. This chain's CDR3 is CASSVGAGLGTEAFF. CDR3 in DNA: TGTGCCAGCAGCGTAGGTGCCGGGTTAGGCACTGAAGCTTTCTTT.

The chain is built from TRBV2 and TRBJ2-3; weak D call: TRBD2 (5 bases). This CDR3 comprises 12 residues. Germline CDR1 SNHLY, CDR2 FYNNEI. Trimming removed 6 bases from V and 5 bases from J, with 9 bases in between. CDR3 nucleotide sequence: TGTGCCAGCAGGGACGGGATAGATACGCAGTATTTT. Protein product: CASRDGIDTQYF.

This rearrangement joins TRBV27 to TRBJ2-2; 8 bases fit TRBD1. J gave up 2 bases and V 5 bases, and 7 bases lay outside the gene matches. CDR3 length equals 16 residues. Germline CDR1 and CDR2: MNHEY and SMNVEV (reference sequence). In DNA, the CDR3 is TGTGCCAGCAGTGCCTGGGACAGGCTTAACACCGGGGAGCTGTTTTTT. This gives the protein CASSAWDRLNTGELFF.